The clone carrying this T cell receptor (beta chain) was seen only a few times. TCRdb's table, derived via immunoSEQ multiplex PCR, lists solely in-frame clones and lacks some. Among about 10,000 clones listed, 85% to 95% were seen once. These data originate in a study of T cells after posttransplantation cyclophosphamide. The sequencing sample was made of naive CD8+ T cells sorted from PBMCs. This TCR was recovered from a man aged 25-45 years in good health and a related stem cell transplant donor.

The CDR3 nucleotides are TGTGCCATCAGTGACCAGGGGCCCGGAAGGTGGAATGAAAAACTGTTTTTT. Protein: CAISDQGPGRWNEKLFF. The chain couples TRBV10-3 to TRBJ1-4, with D perhaps TRBD1 (6 bases). Germline lookup yields CDR1 ENHRY and CDR2 SYGVKD. Trimming removed 3 bases at V and 5 bases at J, with 19 bases between. The CDR3 loop spans 17 amino acids.